The clone carrying this T cell receptor (beta chain) came up a few times. Its antigen remains unidentified. The entry originates in a study of long-term antiretroviral therapy in people with HIV. Turning to the study itself: Of all samples, the earliest predate the 2015 immediate-ART recommendation by about a decade. Whole-study findings and limits: On ART adherence, viral resistance or therapy changes, no data were available. Post-ART diversity increased but stayed below transplant donor controls. Repertoires with HIV possessed tighter CDR3 length spans than those of controls.

The germline V gene has CDR1 MNHNS and CDR2 SASEGT. The CDR3 spans 15 residues. Unmatched junction bases numbered 9, after V lost 4 bases and J lost 5 bases. Version v3.0 of the immunoSEQ assay ran at survey level. Clones were sequenced by immunoSEQ multiplex PCR, and TCRdb holds only the in-frame ones, with some missing. The sample yields some 25,000 clones, approximately 78% seen once. This clonotype originated in a man aged 35 to 55 with HIV. The input for sequencing was unsorted PBMCs, taken 3 years after starting antiretroviral therapy. This chain connects TRBV6-1 to TRBJ2-5; 8 bases are shared with TRBD2. The CDR3 region has the DNA TGTGCCAGCAGTGGGGACGGGAGGGCCCGGGAGACCCAGTACTTC. Amino acid sequence: CASSGDGRARETQYF.